The 25 T cell receptor beta chains in this list originate from one sample, sequenced in a study of beta chain features in type 1 diabetes. What was sequenced were expressed TCRB transcripts, since all of the isolated RNA had been reverse transcribed. Profiling relied on immunoSEQ multiplex PCR, and the TCRdb table lists in-frame clones only, not all of them. The data hold roughly 370,000 clones, with approximately 14% observed a single time. The sequenced sample was naive CD4+ T cells from blood. The receptors come from a young man in good health.

The sample holds a few counts of this clone. This chain connects TRBV14 to TRBJ2-1; tentative D call: TRBD1 (5 bases). CDR3 length: 13 residues. Trimming removed 4 bases at V and 6 bases at J, with 10 bases between. Germline CDR1 reads SGHDN; CDR2 reads FVKESK. CDR3 loop: CASSPHRGNEQFF. CDR3 DNA sequence: TGTGCCAGCAGCCCACATAGGGGCAATGAGCAGTTCTTC.

This clone has a handful of counts. CDR3 nucleotides: TGTGCCAGCAGAGAACTAGCGGGGGGGCCGGGGACGCAGTATTTT. Translating it yields CASRELAGGPGTQYF. This rearrangement joins TRBV6-5 to TRBJ2-3, with 13 positions matching TRBD2. The CDR3 is made up of 15 amino acids. CDR1 and CDR2 (germline): MNHEY, SVGAGI. V was clipped by 6 bases and J by 9 bases; unmatched bases: 9.

The chain has TRBV7-2 and TRBJ2-1; maybe TRBD1 (6 bases). The CDR3 covers 14 residues. Germline lookup yields CDR1 SGHTA and CDR2 FQGNSA. Trimming shortened V by 5 bases and J by 8 bases, and 16 bases separated the two germline ends. The CDR3 region is CASSIPTGFDEQFF. The CDR3 nucleotides are TGTGCCAGCAGCATCCCAACAGGGTTCGATGAGCAGTTCTTC.

V usage is TRBV9 and J usage is TRBJ2-2; tentative D call: TRBD2 (7 bases). CDR1 SGDLS and CDR2 YYNGEE come from the germline V gene. The CDR3 length is 17 residues. Trimming took 0 bases from V and 1 from J, leaving 13 bases between them. CDR3 region: CASSVGPGGLNTGELFF. CDR3 coding DNA: TGTGCCAGCAGCGTAGGTCCGGGGGGCTTGAACACCGGGGAGCTGTTTTTT. Complete variable domain (other parts from reference TRBV9 and TRBJ2-2): DSGVTQTPKHLITATGQRVTLRCSPRSGDLSVYWYQQSLDQGLQFLIQYYNGEERAKGNILERFSAQQFPDLHSELNLSSLELGDSALYFCASSVGPGGLNTGELFFGEGSRLTVL.

This clone was seen a handful of times. The chain recombines TRBV14 with TRBJ1-1; 10 nucleotides agree with TRBD1. CDR3 length equals 16 residues. The V gene end was trimmed by 1 base and the J gene end by 7 bases; junction bases not matched to a gene: 9. The germline V gene encodes CDR1 SGHDN and CDR2 FVKESK. CDR3 region: CASSQGIRDRGNEAFF. The CDR3 DNA follows: TGTGCCAGCAGCCAAGGGATTCGGGACAGGGGAAATGAAGCTTTCTTT.

Notes on this clone: Other DNA sequences in the sample encode the same CDR3. V gene TRBV7-9 combines with J gene TRBJ1-1; maybe TRBD1 (6 bases). The CDR3 extends over 15 amino acids. V lost 0 bases and J lost 1, with 9 bases in between. Germline loops: CDR1 SEHNR, CDR2 FQNEAQ (reference sequence). The CDR3: CASSLATGRNTEAFF. CDR3 nucleotides: TGTGCCAGCAGCTTAGCGACAGGAAGGAACACTGAAGCTTTCTTT.

The V and J genes are TRBV4-1 and TRBJ2-3; no definite D call. CDR1 MGHRA and CDR2 YSYEKL come from the germline V gene. This CDR3 contains 14 residues. V lost 2 bases to trimming and J lost 5 bases, with 11 bases between them. The CDR3 is CASSQSVAKDTQYF. CDR3 nucleotides: TGCGCCAGCAGCCAATCGGTGGCCAAAGATACGCAGTATTTT.

This clone was observed a handful of times. The rearrangement joins TRBV30 to TRBJ1-1; a weak D match, TRBD1 (5 bases). The V and J ends lost 1 base and 5 bases respectively, with 11 bases between them. The CDR3 loop spans 13 amino acids. The V gene's germline CDR1 is GTSNPN and CDR2 SVGIG (reference sequence). CDR3 DNA: TGTGCCTGGAGTGCTCAGGGTCGGACTGAAGCTTTCTTT. The encoded protein is CAWSAQGRTEAFF.

Only a few counts were recorded for this clone. The gene calls are TRBV9 and TRBJ2-3; possible D gene TRBD2, 6 bases. CDR3 length: 15 amino acids. The V gene's germline CDR1 is SGDLS and CDR2 YYNGEE. Trimming took off 2 bases at V and 2 bases at J, with 12 bases between the two ends. The CDR3: CASSVPAGITDTQYF. The CDR3, as DNA: TGTGCCAGCAGCGTTCCGGCGGGGATCACAGATACGCAGTATTTT.

This clone was observed many times. The rearrangement uses TRBV7-9 and TRBJ1-4; D is unclear. This CDR3 is built from 15 residues. Germline-derived CDR1 and CDR2 are SEHNR and FQNEAQ (reference sequence). V lost 5 bases to trimming and J lost 8 bases, with 18 bases between them. The CDR3 DNA reads as TGTGCCAGCAGCCCCCTTTCCGTGGTTGGCGAAAAACTGTTTTTT. This encodes CASSPLSVVGEKLFF. The full variable domain, with the rest looked up from reference TRBV7-9 and TRBJ1-4, is DTGVSQNPRHKITKRGQNVTFRCDPISEHNRLYWYRQTLGQGPEFLTYFQNEAQLEKSRLLSDRFSAERPKGSFSTLEIQRTEQGDSAMYLCASSPLSVVGEKLFFGSGTQLSVL.

This clone was observed a handful of times. CDR3 loop: CAITGAGANVLTF. DNA for the CDR3: TGTGCCATCACCGGGGCTGGGGCCAACGTCCTGACTTTC. The chain joins TRBV10-3 to TRBJ2-6; possible D gene TRBD2, 5 bases. The CDR3 spans 13 residues. The V gene lost 7 bases and the J gene lost 2 bases, with 6 bases spanning the gap. Germline V lookup: CDR1 ENHRY, CDR2 SYGVKD.

CDR3 DNA: TGCGCCAGCAGCTTGGGTCTAGCTCTACTGGTCACCGGGGAGCTGTTTTTT. It yields the protein CASSLGLALLVTGELFF. The genes are TRBV5-1 and TRBJ2-2; a weak D match, TRBD2 (5 bases). The CDR3 is made up of 17 amino acids. From germline, CDR1 is SGHRS and CDR2 YFSETQ. Deletions cut 0 bases from V and 4 bases from J, with 16 bases between.

This sequence joins TRBV5-4 and TRBJ2-5, with a possible D match to TRBD2 (6 bases). This CDR3 is built from 13 residues. Per the germline V gene, CDR1 is SGHNT and CDR2 is YYREEE (reference sequence). Trimming left V 4 bases short and J 2 bases short, with 9 bases between. The DNA of the CDR3 is TGTGCCAGCAGCCCGGGACTGCAAGAGACCCAGTACTTC. It codes for CASSPGLQETQYF.

This clone appeared a few times. The chain joins TRBV9 to TRBJ2-3, with 9 bases lining up with TRBD2. This CDR3 spans 17 amino acids. The V gene's germline CDR1 is SGDLS and CDR2 YYNGEE. The V and J ends lost 0 bases and 2 bases, in that order; junction bases with no gene match: 7. CDR3 loop: CASSVDPAGGLTDTQYF. In DNA, the CDR3 is TGTGCCAGCAGCGTAGATCCAGCGGGGGGACTCACAGATACGCAGTATTTT.

V gene TRBV7-9 combines with J gene TRBJ2-3; TRBD2 is a possible D gene (7 bases). Trimming stripped 4 bases from V and 2 bases from J, with 19 bases between. This CDR3 comprises 17 residues. Germline values: CDR1 SEHNR, CDR2 FQNEAQ (reference sequence). DNA for the CDR3: TGTGCCAGCAGCTCCCCTCCGGGGGGCCCGTCCACAGATACGCAGTATTTT. It translates to CASSSPPGGPSTDTQYF.

This chain uses TRBV4-3 with TRBJ2-5; no reliable D call. The CDR3 has 11 residues. Germline V gene data show CDR1 as LGHNA and CDR2 as YSLEER. V lost 4 bases, J lost 5 bases, and 5 bases lay in between. In nucleotides, the CDR3 is TGCGCCAGCAGCCCCCGTGAGACCCAGTACTTC. As protein: CASSPRETQYF.

This clone was observed a few times. This chain links TRBV7-2 with TRBJ2-4, with D perhaps assigned TRBD1 or TRBD2 (6 bases each). The V gene lost 4 bases and the J gene lost 0 bases, with 13 bases spanning the gap. The CDR3 contains 16 residues. CDR1 and CDR2 (germline): SGHTA, FQGNSA. CDR3 region: CASSSIRGLAKNIQYF. The DNA of the CDR3 is TGTGCCAGCAGCTCGATTCGGGGGCTAGCCAAAAACATTCAGTACTTC.

V gene TRBV7-9 combines with J gene TRBJ2-3; D not resolved. Trimming cost V 6 bases and J 4 bases, with 11 bases left between them. Germline loops: CDR1 SEHNR, CDR2 FQNEAQ (reference sequence). The CDR3 consists of 13 residues. CDR3 in amino acids: CASRESGADTQYF. The CDR3 nucleotides are TGTGCCAGCAGGGAAAGTGGGGCAGATACGCAGTATTTT.

This chain uses TRBV2 with TRBJ2-2; 10 bases map to TRBD2. The CDR3 has 16 amino acids. V shed 2 bases, J shed 6 bases, and the junction held 6 bases outside the gene matches. Germline V gene sequence: CDR1 SNHLY, CDR2 FYNNEI. The CDR3 is CASSERLAGIPGELFF. DNA of the CDR3: TGTGCCAGCAGTGAAAGACTAGCGGGTATCCCCGGGGAGCTGTTTTTT.

This clone has only a few counts. The chain is built from TRBV14 and TRBJ1-5; D is unclear. The CDR3 has 15 residues. Trimming cost V 9 bases and J 0 bases, with 15 bases left between them. In germline, CDR1 is SGHDN, CDR2 FVKESK. For the CDR3, the DNA is TGTGCCAGGGGGAGGATACAGTATAGCAATCAGCCCCAGCATTTT. Encoded protein: CARGRIQYSNQPQHF.

This clone occurred a few times. V is TRBV9 and J is TRBJ2-3; unclear D gene. V was trimmed by 0 bases and J by 1 base, leaving 9 bases between them. The CDR3 contains 15 residues. CDR1 and CDR2 (germline): SGDLS, YYNGEE. CDR3 bases: TGTGCCAGCAGCGTAGGGGTTCAGGGCACAGATACGCAGTATTTT. This translates into CASSVGVQGTDTQYF.

This clone was picked up a small number of times. CDR3 DNA: TGTGCCAGCAGAAAGATAGAGACCCAGTACTTC. Translation gives CASRKIETQYF. J is TRBJ2-5 and V is TRBV7-9; D call uncertain. V was trimmed by 6 bases and J by 4 bases, leaving 6 bases between them. Germline V gene data show CDR1 as SEHNR and CDR2 as FQNEAQ (reference sequence). CDR3 length: 11 residues.

There are a few counts of this clone. This chain connects TRBV4-3 to TRBJ2-1; maybe TRBD2 (5 bases). The germline CDR1 and CDR2 sequences are LGHNA and YSLEER. The CDR3 has 15 residues. The V end was cut by 0 bases, the J end by 5 bases, with 11 bases between. DNA for the CDR3: TGCGCCAGCAGCCAAGATTGGGTGGAGGACAATGAGCAGTTCTTC. Its protein product is CASSQDWVEDNEQFF.

V usage is TRBV9 and J usage is TRBJ2-3, with D possibly being TRBD1 (5 bases). Trimming took off 0 bases at V and 5 bases at J, with 13 bases between the two ends. Germline CDR1 reads SGDLS; CDR2 reads YYNGEE. This CDR3 comprises 15 residues. CDR3 sequence: CASSVGGAVGDTQYF. CDR3 coding DNA: TGTGCCAGCAGCGTAGGTGGGGCGGTGGGAGATACGCAGTATTTT.

The chain has TRBV2 and TRBJ1-2, with D possibly being TRBD1 (6 bases). Germline-derived CDR1 and CDR2 are SNHLY and FYNNEI. This CDR3 is built from 15 residues. Trimming took 2 bases from V and 7 from J, leaving 17 bases between them. CDR3 DNA sequence: TGTGCCAGCAGTGAAATTGGGACAAAAGCTCGTGGCTACACCTTC. Its translation: CASSEIGTKARGYTF.